The rows below give T cell receptor beta chains drawn from one sample of a study of cytomegalovirus exposure and HLA in healthy donors. Repertoires were generated with immunoSEQ multiplex PCR, while TCRdb's copy carries only in-frame clones and drops some. The sample shows about 77,000 clones, 75% to 80% of them seen only once. The sequenced sample was PBMCs. The receptors here all came from a man aged 35-49 years in good health and CMV-seronegative. CDR3s include the opening cysteine and the closing phenylalanine or tryptophan. The D gene is left open where the match is weak. Clone size is given for some rows only: seen once, a few or many times, or a class if the clone is expanded.

d_gene	v_gene	j_gene	abundance	CDR3nt	CDR3aa
NA	TRBV4-1	TRBJ1-2	few	TGCGCCAGCAGCCAAGAGGACACCCTGATCCGGGGGAATGGCTACACCTTC	CASSQEDTLIRGNGYTF
TRBD2	TRBV5-4	TRBJ2-5	NA	TGTGCCAGCAGCTTCCGACTAGCGGGAAAAGAGACCCAGTACTTC	CASSFRLAGKETQYF
NA	TRBV19	TRBJ1-5	NA	TGTGCCAGTAGTATTAGCACAGGATCTTTCCGACCCCAGCATTTT	CASSISTGSFRPQHF
TRBD1	TRBV5-4	TRBJ1-2	NA	TGTGCCAGCAGCCAAACAGGGGCAGGGAGGAACTTC	CASSQTGAGRNF
NA	TRBV6-1	TRBJ1-5	NA	TGTGCCAGCAGTGAAGGGACTGGGAACAATCAGCCCCAGCATTTT	CASSEGTGNNQPQHF
TRBD2	TRBV5-4	TRBJ2-1	NA	TGTGCCAGCAGTTCCACTAGCGGGGCCCTTCACAATGAGCAGTTCTTC	CASSSTSGALHNEQFF
NA	TRBV5-1	TRBJ2-7	NA	TGCGCCAGCAGATTCCAGGGAAATCCAGCCTACGAGCAGTACTTC	CASRFQGNPAYEQYF
NA	TRBV7-9	TRBJ2-1	NA	TGTGCCAGCAGCCGGGAGGGACAGGGTTCGAATGAGCAGTTCTTC	CASSREGQGSNEQFF
NA	TRBV29-1	TRBJ2-5	NA	TGCAGCGTTTTCGGACTGGTCATTGAGACCCAGTACTTC	CSVFGLVIETQYF
NA	TRBV27	TRBJ1-1	NA	TGTGCCAGCAGTTTAGTAGGGGACACTGAAGCTTTCTTT	CASSLVGDTEAFF
TRBD1	TRBV6-5	TRBJ1-4	NA	TGTGCCAGCAGGCCCACAGGGGGCTCGTACGAAAAACTGTTTTTT	CASRPTGGSYEKLFF
NA	TRBV28	TRBJ1-4	NA	TGTGCCAGCAGTCTCAGAGGGTCAGCTAATGAAAAACTGTTTTTT	CASSLRGSANEKLFF
NA	TRBV14	TRBJ1-1	NA	TGTGCCAGCAGCCAAGAAGCAGGGCGCGAAACTGAAGCTTTCTTT	CASSQEAGRETEAFF
NA	TRBV4-1	TRBJ2-1	NA	TGCGCCAGCAGCCAAGAGTTCTACCACAATGAGCAGTTCTTC	CASSQEFYHNEQFF
NA	TRBV7-8	TRBJ2-7	NA	TGTGCCAGCAGCTTATCCAGTGCCGGGGAGCAGTACTTC	CASSLSSAGEQYF
TRBD1	TRBV25-1	TRBJ1-1	NA	TGTGCCAGCAGTCGAGCCCAGGGGGCGACTGAAGCTTTCTTT	CASSRAQGATEAFF
TRBD1	TRBV7-2	TRBJ2-3	NA	TGTGCCAGCAGCTTAAAAAGGACAGGGCTTACAGATACGCAGTATTTT	CASSLKRTGLTDTQYF
NA	TRBV29-1	TRBJ2-3	NA	TGCAGCGTTCCTTTTGGGATAGCGCCAGATACGCAGTATTTT	CSVPFGIAPDTQYF
TRBD1	TRBV29-1	TRBJ2-2	NA	TGCAGCGTTCCCGGGACAGCGGTAACCGGGGAGCTGTTTTTT	CSVPGTAVTGELFF
NA	TRBV5-6	TRBJ2-7	NA	TGTGCCAGCAGCTTGGTCTCCTACGAGCAGTACTTC	CASSLVSYEQYF
NA	TRBV19	TRBJ1-1	few	TGTGCCAGTCGGTATAAGTCGATGAACACTGAAGCTTTCTTT	CASRYKSMNTEAFF
NA	TRBV30	TRBJ2-7	NA	TGTGCCTGGAGTGTGGGGACTTCCTACGAGCAGTACTTC	CAWSVGTSYEQYF
NA	TRBV30	TRBJ2-1	NA	TGTGCCTGGAGTGTACAGGGGGGGACTAGCAGTTACAATGAGCAGTTCTTC	CAWSVQGGTSSYNEQFF
NA	TRBV27	TRBJ2-5	NA	TGTGCCAGCAGTCCCACAGGGAGAGAGACCCAGTACTTC	CASSPTGRETQYF
NA	TRBV6-1	TRBJ1-1	NA	TGTGCCAGCAGTGTTGACAGTAGCCGCACTGAAGCTTTCTTT	CASSVDSSRTEAFF
NA	TRBV6-5	TRBJ1-2	NA	TGTGCCAGCAGCGAGGACACCCTGGGCTACACCTTC	CASSEDTLGYTF
NA	TRBV15	TRBJ2-1	NA	TGTGCCACCAGCAGAGCGGGGAACGCCTACAATGAGCAGTTCTTC	CATSRAGNAYNEQFF
TRBD2	TRBV29-1	TRBJ2-7	NA	TGCAGCGTTGTTGGCGGGGGATTCGCCTACGAGCAGTACTTC	CSVVGGGFAYEQYF
NA	TRBV19	TRBJ1-4	few	TGTGCCAGTAGTATAGTCGGTTCTGAAAAACTGTTTTTT	CASSIVGSEKLFF
NA	TRBV6-6	TRBJ1-4	NA	TGTGCCAGCAGTTACAGGGGTGGTGAAAAACTGTTTTTT	CASSYRGGEKLFF
NA	TRBV5-1	TRBJ1-4	NA	TGCGCCAGCAGCTTGGGAAGGACTCTAACTAATGAAAAACTGTTTTTT	CASSLGRTLTNEKLFF
TRBD2	TRBV5-1	TRBJ2-1	NA	TGCGCCAGCAGCTTGGAAACTAGCGGTAACAATGAGCAGTTCTTC	CASSLETSGNNEQFF
NA	TRBV11-2	TRBJ2-7	NA	TGTGCCAGCAGCTTAGCCTTCGGGGCCTACGAGCAGTACTTC	CASSLAFGAYEQYF
NA	TRBV6-5	TRBJ1-3	NA	TGTGCCAGCAGTTACTCGCGGCCGAGCTCTGGAAACACCATATATTTT	CASSYSRPSSGNTIYF
TRBD2	TRBV19	TRBJ2-7	NA	TGTGCCAGTAGCCCTAGAGCTAGCGGGATCACCTCCTACGAGCAGTACTTC	CASSPRASGITSYEQYF
NA	TRBV15	TRBJ2-6	NA	TGTGCCACCAGCAGAGACAGGGCTGGGGCCAACGTCCTGACTTTC	CATSRDRAGANVLTF
NA	TRBV30	TRBJ2-7	once	TGTGCCTGGAAGTGGCGGGGCTCCTACGAGCAGTACTTC	CAWKWRGSYEQYF
NA	TRBV28	TRBJ1-2	NA	TGTGCCAGCAGTTTAGATCGGGGTTTGAGCTATGGCTACACCTTC	CASSLDRGLSYGYTF
TRBD1	TRBV7-3	TRBJ1-2	NA	TGTGCCAGCAGCATCGGACAGGGGGTATATGGCTACACCTTC	CASSIGQGVYGYTF
NA	TRBV19	TRBJ1-2	few	TGTGCCAGTAGAAAGCAGACGACTAGCAGGGGCTACACCTTC	CASRKQTTSRGYTF
NA	TRBV21-1	TRBJ1-1	few	NA	CASSKVGPGAEAFF
TRBD1	TRBV6-4	TRBJ1-1	NA	TGTGCCAGCAGTCAGGGGGAAAACACTGAAGCTTTCTTT	CASSQGENTEAFF
NA	TRBV6-5	TRBJ2-7	NA	TGTGCCAGCTTCACGGCGGACGAGCAGTACTTC	CASFTADEQYF
NA	TRBV5-4	TRBJ2-2	NA	TGTGCCAGCAGCTTAGGTGGGAGGAACACCGGGGAGCTGTTTTTT	CASSLGGRNTGELFF
NA	TRBV15	TRBJ1-1	few	TGTGCCACCAGCAGAGACGCAGGGGTGAACACTGAAGCTTTCTTT	CATSRDAGVNTEAFF
NA	TRBV19	TRBJ2-7	once	TGTGCCAGTAGTTGGAAGCCCGGGAGTACGAATTCCTACGAGCAGTACTTC	CASSWKPGSTNSYEQYF
TRBD2	TRBV11-3	TRBJ2-2	once	TGTGCCAGCAGCCGACTAGCGGGAGCCGAAGGTCGCACCGGGGAGCTGTTTTTT	CASSRLAGAEGRTGELFF
NA	TRBV6-5	TRBJ1-2	few	TGTGCCAGCAGTTCCATGGACATGTGGGGTGGCTACACCTTC	CASSSMDMWGGYTF
NA	TRBV5-3	TRBJ1-5	few	TGTGCCAGAAGCAGTGGGGGGGTCAGGTCGGTTCGTCAGCCCCAGCATTTT	CARSSGGVRSVRQPQHF
NA	TRBV2	TRBJ2-3	NA	TGTGCCAGCAGTGGGACACAGGGTGAGGATACGCAGTATTTT	CASSGTQGEDTQYF
TRBD2	TRBV30	TRBJ2-1	NA	TGTGCCTGGGATAGGACTAGCTACGAGGCCAATGAGCAGTTCTTC	CAWDRTSYEANEQFF
NA	TRBV7-7	TRBJ2-2	NA	TGTGCTAGCAGCTTGTCCGGGAACCCTGGTACCGGGGAGCTGTTTTTT	CASSLSGNPGTGELFF